The present T cell receptor (beta chain) was sequenced within a study of blood T cells in healthy people across ages. Trimming removed 4 bases at V and 7 bases at J, with 14 bases between. The CDR3 is 14 residues long. Alongside a J-beta primer mix, a sample-barcoded 5' primer served in a second PCR lasting about 7 to 11 cycles. Every individual sample yielded 2.5 million or more paired-end reads (each containing CDR3). In TCRdb, the 5' RACE reads were re-called with MiXCR into one record per CDR3 protein. Of 1.5 million to 2 million distinct CDR3 sequences in the sample, under 30% are singletons; the top ten hold roughly 8%.

This TCR derives from a woman between 25 and 40 years old in good health. Sequencing was performed on blood. This rearrangement joins TRBV12-3 or TRBV12-4 to TRBJ1-5, with unresolved D. The CDR3 spells CASSYVGSAQPQHF. The CDR3 DNA follows: TGTGCCAGCAGTTACGTGGGAAGCGCGCAGCCCCAGCATTTT.